This T cell receptor beta chain came from a study of blood T cell repertoires in COVID-19. At the level of the study: The United States, Italy and Spain supplied acute and convalescent COVID-19 samples. In each case, the material was cDNA or gDNA derived from T cells, B-cell-depleted T cells, or PBMCs.

Per the authors' pipeline: Amplification with reference gene primers provided the estimates of nucleated cell counts. Measured with immunoSEQ multiplex PCR; TCRdb has only the in-frame clones, and not every one. V and J calls and clone size are those listed in that table; D and trimming were worked out from the DNA. This sample has about 83,000 clones, with roughly 84% found just once. Germline V CDR1 and CDR2: WSHSY, SAAADI. V shed 1 base and J 5 bases; nucleotides not matched to a gene: 0. This CDR3 region has 14 residues. V usage is TRBV10-2 and J usage is TRBJ1-4, with 8 bases matching TRBD1. The TCR originated in a woman older than 75 in a cohort sampled during active or convalescent COVID-19. Sequencing was done on a sample of peripheral blood. The chain's CDR3 is CASSEWTGNEKLFF. DNA for the CDR3: TGCGCCAGCAGTGAGTGGACAGGGAATGAAAAACTGTTTTTT.